A selection of T cell receptor beta chains follows, all from one sample in a study of type 1 regulatory T cells. Antigen specificity for these receptors is unknown. In TCRdb, the reads were re-called with MiXCR into one record per CDR3 protein. Altogether around 65,000 distinct CDR3 sequences are present, 49% being singletons, with the ten largest covering about 2%. Sequencing was performed on cultured non-Tr1 T cells, either the whole culture or a sorted T cell fraction (not recorded which). The receptors originated from a human donor in good health. The CDR3 runs from the conserved cysteine through the conserved F or W. The D gene is left open where the match is weak. Rows may omit the clone size; those that give it use once, few, many or a size class.

len	j_gene	abundance	d_gene	v_gene	CDR3aa	CDR3nt
15	TRBJ2-7	-	-	TRBV7-2	CASSSGRLTSYEQYF	TGTGCCAGCAGCTCCGGCCGCCTCACCTCCTACGAGCAGTACTTC
15	TRBJ2-1	few	TRBD2	TRBV7-3	CASSPQLAAYNEQFF	TGTGCCAGCAGCCCTCAACTAGCGGCTTACAATGAGCAGTTCTTC
12	TRBJ2-7	many	-	TRBV2	CASSSQTYEQYF	TGTGCCAGCAGTTCCCAAACCTACGAGCAGTACTTC
13	TRBJ2-1	-	-	TRBV6-5	CASSPRGYNEQFF	TGTGCCAGCAGCCCTAGAGGGTACAATGAGCAGTTCTTC
15	TRBJ2-1	-	TRBD2	TRBV7-2	CASSPQRGRETEQFF	TGTGCCAGCAGCCCCCAGCGGGGGAGAGAGACCGAGCAGTTCTTC
14	TRBJ1-1	once	TRBD1	TRBV19	CASIRQGMNTEAFF	TGTGCCAGTATTCGACAGGGCATGAACACTGAAGCTTTCTTT
14	TRBJ2-7	once	-	TRBV11-2	CASSLGSRSYEQYF	TGTGCCAGCAGCTTAGGCAGCAGGAGCTACGAGCAGTACTTC
14	TRBJ2-7	-	TRBD1	TRBV27	CASSPYDRAYEQYF	TGTGCCAGCAGTCCCTACGACAGGGCTTACGAGCAGTACTTC
16	TRBJ2-1	few	TRBD2	TRBV7-2	CASSLTPSGGGGEQFF	TGTGCCAGCAGCCTTACGCCTAGCGGGGGGGGTGGTGAGCAGTTCTTC
15	TRBJ2-7	many	-	TRBV5-1	CASSFASDISYEQYF	TGCGCCAGCAGCTTCGCCTCGGACATCTCCTACGAGCAGTACTTC
14	TRBJ2-2	few	-	TRBV4-3	CASSQSRGPGELFF	TGCGCCAGCAGCCAGAGCAGGGGCCCCGGGGAGCTGTTTTTT
15	TRBJ2-7	-	TRBD1	TRBV19	CASSAYGTGGYEQYF	TGTGCCAGTAGTGCCTACGGGACAGGGGGATACGAGCAGTACTTC
11	TRBJ2-7	-	TRBD1	TRBV7-8	CASSRDSEQYF	TGTGCCAGCAGCCGGGACAGCGAGCAGTACTTC
13	TRBJ1-5	few	-	TRBV20-1	CSARGDSDQPQHF	TGCAGTGCTAGGGGTGATTCCGATCAGCCCCAGCATTTT
14	TRBJ1-2	-	-	TRBV19	CASSSGARPHGYTF	TGTGCCAGTAGCTCGGGAGCCAGACCACATGGCTACACCTTC
15	TRBJ2-1	-	TRBD1	TRBV11-2	CTSSTPRGSYNEQFF	TGTACCAGCAGCACTCCCAGGGGGAGCTACAATGAGCAGTTCTTC
17	TRBJ2-5	-	TRBD2	TRBV11-3	CASSFGRARAAQETQYF	TGTGCCAGCAGCTTTGGGAGGGCCAGGGCGGCCCAAGAGACCCAGTACTTC
14	TRBJ2-3	few	-	TRBV20-1	CSASQGRRTDTQYF	TGCAGTGCTTCCCAGGGGCGCCGGACAGATACGCAGTATTTT
15	TRBJ1-1	-	-	TRBV28	CASSLFYTLNTEAFF	TGTGCCAGCAGTTTATTTTATACTCTGAACACTGAAGCTTTCTTT
12	TRBJ1-4	-	-	TRBV29-1	CSAAFSNEKLFF	TGCAGCGCCGCCTTTTCTAATGAAAAACTGTTTTTT
14	TRBJ1-1	-	-	TRBV6-6	CASSYNLGGTEAFF	TGTGCCAGCAGTTACAATCTGGGGGGCACTGAAGCTTTCTTT
15	TRBJ2-2	few	TRBD2	TRBV20-1	CSARSGGGAAGELFF	TGCAGTGCTAGATCGGGAGGGGGGGCGGCCGGGGAGCTGTTTTTT
17	TRBJ1-2	once	TRBD1	TRBV14	CASSQGRSRDRGGGYTF	TGTGCCAGCAGCCAAGGCCGCTCCCGGGACAGGGGAGGCGGCTACACCTTC
18	TRBJ2-2	-	TRBD1	TRBV11-2	CASSLRGLDFTNTGELFF	TGTGCCAGCAGCTTAAGGGGGCTGGACTTCACGAACACCGGGGAGCTGTTTTTT
13	TRBJ2-3	-	-	TRBV12-3/TRBV12-4	CASSFRGIDTQYF	TGTGCCAGCAGTTTTCGCGGGATAGATACGCAGTATTTT
13	TRBJ1-2	few	TRBD1	TRBV5-1	CASSLGQGGGYTF	TGCGCCAGCAGCTTGGGACAGGGCGGTGGCTACACCTTC
13	TRBJ2-1	-	-	TRBV9	CASSRTDWNEQFF	TGTGCCAGCAGCAGAACCGACTGGAATGAGCAGTTCTTC
15	TRBJ2-1	-	TRBD1	TRBV30	CAWSRDSGIYNEQFF	TGTGCCTGGAGCCGGGACAGTGGAATCTACAATGAGCAGTTCTTC
18	TRBJ2-6	-	-	TRBV15	CATNKRTDMFSGANVLTF	TGTGCCACCAACAAAAGGACAGACATGTTCTCTGGGGCCAACGTCCTGACTTTC
13	TRBJ2-7	-	-	TRBV20-1	CSARDTPKYEQYF	TGCAGTGCGCGGGACACCCCGAAATACGAGCAGTACTTC
12	TRBJ1-2	-	-	TRBV18	CASSPRDGGYTF	TGTGCCAGCTCACCCAGGGACGGTGGCTACACCTTC
15	TRBJ2-7	few	-	TRBV20-1	CSASSQYRNSYEQYF	TGCAGTGCTAGTTCTCAGTACAGGAACTCCTACGAGCAGTACTTC